This TCR beta chain was sequenced for a study of CD8+CD57+ T cells in acquired aplastic anemia. The TCR beta profiling, which covered VDJ combination and CDR3 sequence, was carried out using genomic DNA as the template. TCRdb re-derived calls from the reads in MiXCR, one entry per CDR3 protein. The sample lists about 270,000 distinct CDR3 sequences, approximately 55% seen once, with less than 9.5% in the top ten. The sequenced sample was sorted CD4+, CD8+, or CD8+CD57+ T cells (not recorded which) from PBMCs. The source is a human donor with severe aplastic anemia or a healthy control (not recorded which).

The CDR3 region has the DNA TGCAGTGCTAGAGATTCAAGACAGGCCCTCTACGAGCAGTACTTC. Residues: CSARDSRQALYEQYF. The rearrangement joins TRBV20-1 to TRBJ2-7; TRBD1 might be the D (6 bases). This CDR3 is built from 15 residues. V was pared by 0 bases and J by 3 bases, with 15 bases between. Germline V gene sequence: CDR1 DFQATT, CDR2 SNEGSKA (reference sequence).